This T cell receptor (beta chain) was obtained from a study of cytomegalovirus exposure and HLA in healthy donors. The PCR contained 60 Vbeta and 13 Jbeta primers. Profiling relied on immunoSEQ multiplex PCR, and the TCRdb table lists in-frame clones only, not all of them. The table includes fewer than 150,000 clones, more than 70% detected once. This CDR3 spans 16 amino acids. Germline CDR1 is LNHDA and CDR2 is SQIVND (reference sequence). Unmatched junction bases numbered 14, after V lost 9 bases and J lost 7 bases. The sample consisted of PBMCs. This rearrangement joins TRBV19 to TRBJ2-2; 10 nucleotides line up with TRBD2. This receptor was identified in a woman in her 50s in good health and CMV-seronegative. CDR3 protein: CASGWSSGSPGGELFF. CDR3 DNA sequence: TGTGCCAGCGGGTGGTCTAGCGGGAGTCCGGGCGGGGAGCTGTTTTTT. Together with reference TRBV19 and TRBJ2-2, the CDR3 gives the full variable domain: DGGITQSPKYLFRKEGQNVTLSCEQNLNHDAMYWYRQDPGQGLRLIYYSQIVNDFQKGDIAEGYSVSREKKESFPLTVTSAQKNPTAFYLCASGWSSGSPGGELFFGEGSRLTVL.